Included here is one T cell receptor beta chain sequence, with context. Its antigen is as yet unknown. TCRdb fed the reads into MiXCR, producing one record per CDR3 protein. This sample has 700,000 to 900,000 distinct CDR3 sequences, with roughly 29% found just once. V gave up 1 base and J gave up 0 bases, with 21 bases separating them. This CDR3 comprises 19 residues. Germline V lookup: CDR1 MGHDK, CDR2 SYGVNS. These data come from a study of T cell repertoires in cytomegalovirus infection. Study as a whole: The study used recently identified HLA-C-restricted and well-studied HLA-B-restricted CMV epitopes. Through public TCR beta signatures, both CMV infection and matching HLA type were indicated. Study findings and constraints: HLA-C-restricted CMV clonotypes gave the most frequent clonotype in two of eight donors. Summed frequency of shared TCR beta families picked out CMV carriers who also had the relevant HLA.

The sample consisted of cultured CD8+ T cells from PBMCs, taken from culture after CMV antigen stimulation. The genes are TRBV25-1 and TRBJ1-1; D might be TRBD1 (5 bases). This clonotype was obtained from a human donor in good health (CMV status not recorded). Some clones in this sample may be carry-over from other donors' samples. The CDR3 DNA reads TGTGCCAGCAGTGAATCCTCAGGGAGCGGGGGTGGGATGAACACTGAAGCTTTCTTT. Translating it yields CASSESSGSGGGMNTEAFF.